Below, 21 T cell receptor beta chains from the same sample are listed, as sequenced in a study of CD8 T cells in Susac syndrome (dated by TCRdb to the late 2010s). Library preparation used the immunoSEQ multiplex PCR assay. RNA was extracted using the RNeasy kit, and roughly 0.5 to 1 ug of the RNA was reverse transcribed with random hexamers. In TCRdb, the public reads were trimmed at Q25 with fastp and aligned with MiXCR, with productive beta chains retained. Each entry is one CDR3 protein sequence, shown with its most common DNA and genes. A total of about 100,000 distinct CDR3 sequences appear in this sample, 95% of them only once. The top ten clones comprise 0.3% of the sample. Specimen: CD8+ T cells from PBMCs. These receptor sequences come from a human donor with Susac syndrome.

The CDR3 sequence is CASSQVRLGVGTDTQYF. CDR3 DNA: TGCGCCAGCAGCCAAGTGCGGTTGGGAGTCGGGACAGATACGCAGTATTTT. V is TRBV4-1 and J is TRBJ2-3; possible D gene TRBD2, 5 bases. The CDR3 extends over 17 amino acids. The V gene lost 1 base and the J gene lost 3 bases, with 17 bases spanning the gap. Germline V gene lookup returns CDR1 MGHRA and CDR2 YSYEKL.

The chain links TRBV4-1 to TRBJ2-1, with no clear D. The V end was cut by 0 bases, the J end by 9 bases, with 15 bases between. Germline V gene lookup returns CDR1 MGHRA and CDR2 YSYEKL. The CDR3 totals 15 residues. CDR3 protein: CASSQDSARSGEQFF. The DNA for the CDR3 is TGCGCCAGCAGCCAAGATTCGGCTAGATCGGGTGAGCAGTTCTTC.

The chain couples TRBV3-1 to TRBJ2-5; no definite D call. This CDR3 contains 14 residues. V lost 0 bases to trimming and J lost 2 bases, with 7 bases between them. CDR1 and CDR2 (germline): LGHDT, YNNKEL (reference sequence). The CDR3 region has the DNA TGTGCCAGCAGCCAAGATCACAGACAAGAGACCCAGTACTTC. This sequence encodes CASSQDHRQETQYF.

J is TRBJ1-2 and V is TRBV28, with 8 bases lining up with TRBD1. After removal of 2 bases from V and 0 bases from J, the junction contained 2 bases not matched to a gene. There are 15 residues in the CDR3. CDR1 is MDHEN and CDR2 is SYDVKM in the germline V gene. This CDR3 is CASSLPGQANYGYTF. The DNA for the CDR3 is TGTGCCAGCAGTTTACCGGGACAGGCTAACTATGGCTACACCTTC.

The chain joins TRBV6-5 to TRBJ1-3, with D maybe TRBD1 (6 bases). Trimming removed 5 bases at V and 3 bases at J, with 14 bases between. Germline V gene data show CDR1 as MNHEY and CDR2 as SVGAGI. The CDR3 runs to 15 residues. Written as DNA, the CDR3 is TGTGCCAGCAGTGCACCCAGGGGTCTTGGAAACACCATATATTTT. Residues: CASSAPRGLGNTIYF.

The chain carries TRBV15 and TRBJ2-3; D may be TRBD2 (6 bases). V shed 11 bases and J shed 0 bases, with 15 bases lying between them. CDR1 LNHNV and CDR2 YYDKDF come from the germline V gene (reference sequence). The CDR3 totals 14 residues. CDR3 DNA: TGTGCCGTCCTACTAGCAGATAGCACAGATACGCAGTATTTT. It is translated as CAVLLADSTDTQYF.

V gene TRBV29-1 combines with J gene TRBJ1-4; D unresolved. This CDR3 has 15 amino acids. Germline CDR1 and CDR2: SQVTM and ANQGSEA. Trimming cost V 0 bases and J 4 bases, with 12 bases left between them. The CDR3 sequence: CSVEDRGRDNEKLFF. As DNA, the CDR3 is TGCAGCGTTGAAGATCGGGGTAGAGATAATGAAAAACTGTTTTTT.

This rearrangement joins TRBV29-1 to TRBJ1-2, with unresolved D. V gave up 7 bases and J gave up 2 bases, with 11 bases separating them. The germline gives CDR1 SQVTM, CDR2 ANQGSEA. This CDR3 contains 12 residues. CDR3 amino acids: CSAWTGNYGYTF. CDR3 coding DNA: TGCAGCGCCTGGACCGGGAACTATGGCTACACCTTC.

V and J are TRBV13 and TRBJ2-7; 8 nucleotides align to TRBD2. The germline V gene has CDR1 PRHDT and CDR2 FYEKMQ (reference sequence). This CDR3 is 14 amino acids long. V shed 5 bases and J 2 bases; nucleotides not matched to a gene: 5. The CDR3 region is CASSGTSGTYEQYF. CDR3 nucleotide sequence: TGTGCCAGCAGCGGAACTAGCGGAACCTACGAGCAGTACTTC.

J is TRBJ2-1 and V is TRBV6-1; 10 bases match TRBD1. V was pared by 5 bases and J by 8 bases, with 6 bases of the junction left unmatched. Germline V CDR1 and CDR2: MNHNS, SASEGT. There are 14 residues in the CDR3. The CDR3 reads CASSRTGGSDEQFF. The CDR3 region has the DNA TGTGCCAGCAGTCGGACAGGGGGGTCCGATGAGCAGTTCTTC.

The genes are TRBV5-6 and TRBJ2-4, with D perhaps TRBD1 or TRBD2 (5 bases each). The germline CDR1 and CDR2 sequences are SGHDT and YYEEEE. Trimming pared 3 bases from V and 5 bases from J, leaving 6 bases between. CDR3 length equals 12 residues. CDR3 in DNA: TGTGCCAGCAGCTGGGGACAAAACATTCAGTACTTC. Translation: CASSWGQNIQYF.

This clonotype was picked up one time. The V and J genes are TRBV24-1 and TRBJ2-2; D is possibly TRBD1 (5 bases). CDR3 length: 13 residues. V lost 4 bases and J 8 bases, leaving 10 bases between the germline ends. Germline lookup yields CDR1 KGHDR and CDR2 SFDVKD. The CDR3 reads CATSDPRTGELFF. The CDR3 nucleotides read TGTGCCACCAGTGACCCGAGGACAGGGGAGCTGTTTTTT.

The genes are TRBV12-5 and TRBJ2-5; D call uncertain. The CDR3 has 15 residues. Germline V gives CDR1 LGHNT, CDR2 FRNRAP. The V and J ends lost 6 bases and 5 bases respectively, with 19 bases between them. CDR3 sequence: CASGSWADPGETQYF. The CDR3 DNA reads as TGTGCTAGTGGCTCCTGGGCGGACCCGGGTGAGACCCAGTACTTC.

DNA for the CDR3: TGCAGTGCTAGGGTACTAGGGACATCAAATAATAAGGAGCAGTACTTC. Encoded protein: CSARVLGTSNNKEQYF. This sequence joins TRBV20-1 and TRBJ2-7; possible D gene TRBD1, 6 bases. The CDR3 length is 16 residues. Germline CDR1 is DFQATT and CDR2 is SNEGSKA (reference sequence). V was cut by 3 bases and J by 7 bases, with 25 bases left in between.

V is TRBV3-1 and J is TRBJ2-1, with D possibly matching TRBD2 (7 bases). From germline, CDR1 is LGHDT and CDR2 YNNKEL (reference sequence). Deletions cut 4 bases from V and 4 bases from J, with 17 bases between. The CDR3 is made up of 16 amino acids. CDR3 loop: CASSLTQGRGYNEQFF. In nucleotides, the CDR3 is TGTGCCAGCAGCCTTACCCAGGGGAGGGGATACAATGAGCAGTTCTTC.

The CDR3 here is CASSLDISSTDTQYF. Here the CDR3 DNA reads TGTGCCAGCAGCTTGGACATATCTAGCACAGATACGCAGTATTTT. The J gene is TRBJ2-3, the V gene TRBV5-8; D remains unclear. The CDR3 loop spans 15 amino acids. Germline values: CDR1 SGHTS, CDR2 YDEGEE. V was clipped by 0 bases and J by 0 bases, with 8 bases between them.

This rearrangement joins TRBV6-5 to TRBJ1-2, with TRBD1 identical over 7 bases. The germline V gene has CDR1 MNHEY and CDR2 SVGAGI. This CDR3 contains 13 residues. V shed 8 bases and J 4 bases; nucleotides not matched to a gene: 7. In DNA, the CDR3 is TGTGCCAGCGGGACAGCTCTCGGCTATGGCTACACCTTC. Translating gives CASGTALGYGYTF.

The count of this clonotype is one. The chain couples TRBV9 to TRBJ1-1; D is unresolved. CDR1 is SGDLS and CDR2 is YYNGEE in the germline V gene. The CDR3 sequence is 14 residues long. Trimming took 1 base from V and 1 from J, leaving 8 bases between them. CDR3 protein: CASSVNIGNTEAFF. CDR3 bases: TGTGCCAGCAGCGTAAACATCGGGAACACTGAAGCTTTCTTT.

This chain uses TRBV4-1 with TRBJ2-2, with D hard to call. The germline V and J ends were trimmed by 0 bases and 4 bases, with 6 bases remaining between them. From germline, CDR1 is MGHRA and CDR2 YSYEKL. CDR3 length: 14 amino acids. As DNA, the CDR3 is TGCGCCAGCAGCCAAGATGGGCCCACCGGGGAGCTGTTTTTT. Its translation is CASSQDGPTGELFF.

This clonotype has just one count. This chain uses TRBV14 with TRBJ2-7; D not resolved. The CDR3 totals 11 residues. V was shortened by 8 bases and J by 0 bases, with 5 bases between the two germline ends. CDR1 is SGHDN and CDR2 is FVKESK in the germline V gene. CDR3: CASRRSYEQYF. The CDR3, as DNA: TGTGCCAGCCGACGCTCCTACGAGCAGTACTTC.

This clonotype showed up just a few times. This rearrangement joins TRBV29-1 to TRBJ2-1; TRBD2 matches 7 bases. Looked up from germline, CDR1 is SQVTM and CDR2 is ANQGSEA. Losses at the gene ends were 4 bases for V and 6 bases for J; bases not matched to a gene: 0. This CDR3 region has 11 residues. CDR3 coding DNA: TGCAGCGTTGCGGGGGGCAATGAGCAGTTCTTC. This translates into CSVAGGNEQFF.